Given below is one T cell receptor (beta chain) in context. Data came from immunoSEQ multiplex PCR; TCRdb stores just in-frame clones and leaves some out. This table has roughly 120,000 clones, about 91% appearing once. The entry originates in a study of siplizumab effects on memory and regulatory T cells. Germline lookup yields CDR1 LGHNT and CDR2 FRNRAP. V was pared by 9 bases and J by 1 base, with 6 bases of the junction left unmatched. This CDR3 has 15 amino acids. The receptor's source is a human donor in good health. Sequencing input: Tregs sorted from blood. The chain couples TRBV12-5 to TRBJ1-5, with TRBD1 matching 10 bases. CDR3 in DNA: TGTGCTAGCGATAGACAGGGGGCGAGCAATCAGCCCCAGCATTTT. This sequence encodes CASDRQGASNQPQHF.